Below, 21 T cell receptor beta chains from the same sample are listed, as sequenced in a study of CD8 T cells in Susac syndrome. Random hexamers primed reverse transcription of 0.5 to 1 ug RNA. TCRdb independently ran MiXCR on the immunoSEQ multiplex PCR reads; one entry per CDR3 protein. The table lists about 150,000 distinct CDR3 sequences, about 95% of them singletons. The specimen was CD4+ T cells from PBMCs. Receptors originate from a human donor with multiple sclerosis.

The rearrangement joins TRBV7-9 to TRBJ1-1; 9 bases fit TRBD1. CDR3 length: 13 residues. Trimming at V came to 6 bases and at J to 5 bases, leaving 4 bases not matched to a gene. Germline V gives CDR1 SEHNR, CDR2 FQNEAQ (reference sequence). Here the CDR3 reads CASRLQGATEAFF. CDR3 coding DNA: TGTGCCAGCAGGCTACAGGGGGCGACTGAAGCTTTCTTT.

The CDR3 loop reads CASSLDSGITEAFF. DNA of the CDR3: TGCGCCAGCAGCCTGGATTCCGGTATCACTGAAGCTTTCTTT. The chain links TRBV5-1 to TRBJ1-1; D is uncertain. The CDR3 totals 14 residues. Germline CDR1 and CDR2: SGHRS and YFSETQ. Trimming cost V 4 bases and J 4 bases, with 14 bases left between them. The full variable domain, its missing parts supplied by reference TRBV5-1 and TRBJ1-1, is KAGVTQTPRYLIKTRGQQVTLSCSPISGHRSVSWYQQTPGQGLQFLFEYFSETQRNKGNFPGRFSGRQFSNSRSEMNVSTLELGDSALYLCASSLDSGITEAFFGQGTRLTVV.

The CDR3 region has the DNA TGTGCCAGCAGCCCAGGGACAGGGGGGAGCTACACCTTC. This codes for CASSPGTGGSYTF. This chain links TRBV6-6 with TRBJ1-2; 11 bases map to TRBD1. The CDR3 length is 13 residues. The V and J ends lost 6 bases and 9 bases, in that order; junction bases with no gene match: 6. The germline gives CDR1 MNHNY, CDR2 SVGAGI (reference sequence).

The chain links TRBV6-1 to TRBJ1-2; D gene ambiguous. The CDR3 has 14 residues. Trimming left V 4 bases short and J 4 bases short, with 13 bases between. CDR1 and CDR2 from the germline V gene are MNHNS and SASEGT. The CDR3 spells CASSVGSSGYGYTF. The CDR3 DNA is TGTGCCAGCAGTGTAGGGAGCTCCGGCTATGGCTACACCTTC.

V gene TRBV29-1 combines with J gene TRBJ1-1, with 7 bases that match TRBD1. The germline CDR1 and CDR2 sequences are SQVTM and ANQGSEA. The CDR3 loop spans 11 amino acids. With 7 bases clipped from V and 11 bases from J, the junction kept 10 bases outside the gene matches. The CDR3 sequence: CSAHRQGQAFF. CDR3 coding DNA: TGCAGCGCCCATCGACAGGGTCAGGCTTTCTTT. Filled out from reference TRBV29-1 and TRBJ1-1, the complete variable domain reads SAVISQKPSRDICQRGTSLTIQCQVDSQVTMMFWYRQQPGQSLTLIATANQGSEATYESGFVIDKFPISRPNLTFSTLTVSNMSPEDSSIYLCSAHRQGQAFFGQGTRLTVV.

The genes are TRBV4-3 and TRBJ1-1; TRBD1 aligns across 7 bases. Germline V gene sequence: CDR1 LGHNA, CDR2 YSLEER. V shed 5 bases and J 5 bases; nucleotides not matched to a gene: 11. The CDR3 runs to 15 residues. The CDR3 sequence: CASSFQEKGATEAFF. The CDR3 DNA reads TGCGCCAGCAGCTTCCAAGAAAAGGGGGCGACTGAAGCTTTCTTT.

This clonotype was seen just once. The V call is TRBV5-4, the J call TRBJ2-7, with a possible D match to TRBD1 (5 bases). The germline V gene encodes CDR1 SGHNT and CDR2 YYREEE (reference sequence). Trimming took 4 bases from V and 0 from J, leaving 14 bases between them. The length of the CDR3 is 15 residues. The DNA for the CDR3 is TGTGCCAGCAGCCAGGACACACTGACCTCCTACGAGCAGTACTTC. This codes for CASSQDTLTSYEQYF.

The chain carries TRBV3-1 and TRBJ1-5; D is unresolved. This CDR3 region has 15 residues. Trimming took off 0 bases at V and 1 base at J, with 7 bases between the two ends. From germline, CDR1 is LGHDT and CDR2 YNNKEL (reference sequence). CDR3 sequence: CASSQDRTSNQPQHF. The CDR3 DNA reads as TGTGCCAGCAGCCAAGACAGGACCAGCAATCAGCCCCAGCATTTT.

This chain joins TRBV9 and TRBJ2-1, with TRBD1 matching over 12 bases. The CDR3 loop spans 16 amino acids. After removal of 3 bases from V and 7 bases from J, the junction contained 8 bases not matched to a gene. Looked up from germline, CDR1 is SGDLS and CDR2 is YYNGEE. CDR3 in amino acids: CASSATWGQGANEQFF. The CDR3 DNA reads as TGTGCCAGCAGCGCCACTTGGGGACAGGGGGCGAATGAGCAGTTCTTC.

CDR3 region: CASSLSPISSEKLFF. The CDR3 nucleotides read TGTGCCAGCAGTTTATCGCCTATCAGTTCCGAAAAACTGTTTTTT. The V call is TRBV27, the J call TRBJ1-4, with no clear D. This CDR3 comprises 15 residues. Trimming removed 0 bases from V and 8 bases from J, with 13 bases in between. Germline V gene lookup returns CDR1 MNHEY and CDR2 SMNVEV (reference sequence).

V is TRBV12-3 or TRBV12-4 and J is TRBJ2-5; D remains unclear. CDR3 length equals 14 residues. V lost 3 bases and J 5 bases, leaving 13 bases between the germline ends. As DNA, the CDR3 is TGTGCCAGCAGTTTGAGTCAGAACGGGGAGACCCAGTACTTC. It translates to CASSLSQNGETQYF.

The chain uses TRBV4-1 and TRBJ2-3; D uncertain. Germline loops: CDR1 MGHRA, CDR2 YSYEKL. The CDR3 length is 15 residues. Trimming removed 7 bases from V and 1 base from J, with 15 bases in between. The CDR3 loop is CASTQTHAGTDTQYF. The DNA of the CDR3 is TGCGCCAGCACCCAGACTCATGCGGGCACAGATACGCAGTATTTT.

V is TRBV29-1 and J is TRBJ2-1; 8 bases are shared with TRBD2. Per the germline V gene, CDR1 is SQVTM and CDR2 is ANQGSEA. The CDR3 consists of 13 residues. Trimming took 7 bases from V and 6 from J; bases not matched to a gene: 8. Here the CDR3 DNA reads TGCAGCGCCCCCGGGACTAGAGGCAATGAGCAGTTCTTC. Translating gives CSAPGTRGNEQFF.

This clonotype was observed a single time. The chain employs TRBV15 and TRBJ2-4; D perhaps matches TRBD2 (5 bases). The CDR3 contains 15 residues. Trimming left V 3 bases short and J 4 bases short, with 13 bases between. Per germline, CDR1 LNHNV and CDR2 YYDKDF (reference sequence). Here the CDR3 reads CATSRRSGSKNIQYF. In nucleotides, the CDR3 is TGTGCCACCAGCAGGCGGTCGGGGTCTAAAAACATTCAGTACTTC.

The V gene is TRBV4-1, the J gene TRBJ2-2; maybe TRBD2 (6 bases). Germline V gene data show CDR1 as MGHRA and CDR2 as YSYEKL. This CDR3 contains 17 residues. V dropped 1 base and J dropped 7 bases, with 19 bases sitting between them. The CDR3 region is CASSQVDMGLPGGELFF. CDR3 bases: TGCGCCAGCAGCCAAGTGGATATGGGACTCCCAGGCGGGGAGCTGTTTTTT.

The V and J genes are TRBV20-1 and TRBJ2-7, with D perhaps matching TRBD1 (5 bases). The V end was cut by 5 bases, the J end by 2 bases, with 19 bases between. CDR1 DFQATT and CDR2 SNEGSKA come from the germline V gene (reference sequence). The CDR3 has 15 amino acids. The CDR3 protein is CSASPPGLPPYEQYF. The DNA of the CDR3 is TGCAGTGCTTCGCCTCCAGGGTTGCCCCCCTACGAGCAGTACTTC.

This clonotype was detected once. The V call is TRBV20-1, the J call TRBJ1-2; 7 bases match TRBD1. Germline values: CDR1 DFQATT, CDR2 SNEGSKA (reference sequence). Trimming at V came to 4 bases and at J to 1 base, leaving 12 bases not matched to a gene. The CDR3 is 16 residues long. The CDR3 protein is CSATKPGQIYNYGYTF. CDR3 bases: TGCAGTGCTACTAAACCGGGACAGATTTATAACTATGGCTACACCTTC.

This sequence joins TRBV29-1 and TRBJ2-7; 9 bases map to TRBD2. Germline values: CDR1 SQVTM, CDR2 ANQGSEA. The J segment lost 3 bases and the V segment lost 7 bases, leaving 7 bases of the junction unmatched. CDR3 size: 13 residues. This CDR3 reads CSGGVSGSYEQYF. The DNA of the CDR3 is TGCAGCGGGGGCGTTAGCGGGAGCTACGAGCAGTACTTC.

This chain uses TRBV20-1 with TRBJ1-2, with a tentative D call TRBD1 (6 bases). CDR1 DFQATT and CDR2 SNEGSKA come from the germline V gene (reference sequence). CDR3 length equals 13 residues. The V gene lost 6 bases and the J gene lost 6 bases, with 17 bases spanning the gap. The chain's CDR3 is CSANTQGRDGYTF. In DNA form, the CDR3 reads TGCAGTGCCAACACTCAGGGGCGGGATGGCTACACCTTC.

This sequence joins TRBV7-9 and TRBJ2-1; 7 bases line up with TRBD1. V lost 2 bases and J lost 6; bases outside the gene matches: 10. Looked up from germline, CDR1 is SEHNR and CDR2 is FQNEAQ (reference sequence). This CDR3 spans 16 amino acids. CDR3 in amino acids: CASSLRQGKEGNEQFF. The CDR3, as DNA: TGTGCCAGCAGCTTAAGACAGGGCAAAGAAGGCAATGAGCAGTTCTTC.

The gene calls are TRBV28 and TRBJ2-2, with 7 bases that match TRBD1. This CDR3 is built from 14 residues. V was pared by 6 bases and J by 5 bases, with 6 bases of the junction left unmatched. Germline V CDR1 and CDR2: MDHEN, SYDVKM. CDR3 protein: CASSPGQKTGELFF. The CDR3 DNA sequence: TGTGCCAGCAGCCCGGGACAGAAGACCGGGGAGCTGTTTTTT. The whole variable domain, filled in from reference TRBV28 and TRBJ2-2, reads DVKVTQSSRYLVKRTGEKVFLECVQDMDHENMFWYRQDPGLGLRLIYFSYDVKMKEKGDIPEGYSVSREKKERFSLILESASTNQTSMYLCASSPGQKTGELFFGEGSRLTVL.